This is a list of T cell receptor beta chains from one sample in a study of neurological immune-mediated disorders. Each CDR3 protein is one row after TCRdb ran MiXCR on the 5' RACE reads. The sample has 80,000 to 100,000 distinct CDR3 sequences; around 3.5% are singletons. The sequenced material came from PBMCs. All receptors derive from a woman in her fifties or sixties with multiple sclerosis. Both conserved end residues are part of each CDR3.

CDR3 protein: CASSDPRGSSGYTGELFF; J gene: TRBJ2-2; V gene: TRBV9
CDR3 protein: CSAPPSGHFRNQPQHF; J gene: TRBJ1-5; V gene: TRBV20-1
CDR3 protein: CASSPDRGSNQPQHF; J gene: TRBJ1-5; V gene: TRBV6-2/TRBV6-3
CDR3 protein: CASSQTRSNQPQHF; J gene: TRBJ1-5; V gene: TRBV3-1
CDR3 protein: CASSVDVGVQHGYTF; J gene: TRBJ1-2; V gene: TRBV9
CDR3 protein: CSARDQTGLRGYTF; J gene: TRBJ1-2; V gene: TRBV20-1
CDR3 protein: CANGLIAKNIQYF; J gene: TRBJ2-4; V gene: TRBV5-1
CDR3 protein: CASSPTPGVSYEQYF; J gene: TRBJ2-7; V gene: TRBV5-1
CDR3 protein: CASSLRRGPRGYTF; J gene: TRBJ1-2; V gene: TRBV28
CDR3 protein: CSVTDRGRNTEAFF; J gene: TRBJ1-1; V gene: TRBV29-1
CDR3 protein: CASSGGGNEQFF; J gene: TRBJ2-1; V gene: TRBV7-2
CDR3 protein: CASGDRAPTPLSGNTIYF; J gene: TRBJ1-3; V gene: TRBV5-5
CDR3 protein: CAISESGTLSPYNEQFF; J gene: TRBJ2-1; V gene: TRBV10-3
CDR3 protein: CASSVGPTDTQYF; J gene: TRBJ2-3; V gene: TRBV5-5
CDR3 protein: CASSFDRRYEQYF; J gene: TRBJ2-7; V gene: TRBV7-6
CDR3 protein: CASSLEYNTGELFF; J gene: TRBJ2-2; V gene: TRBV5-1
CDR3 protein: CASDTQGAKTQYF; J gene: TRBJ2-5; V gene: TRBV6-2/TRBV6-3
CDR3 protein: CSAIFPETQYF; J gene: TRBJ2-5; V gene: TRBV20-1
CDR3 protein: CASQLSRGYNTEAFF; J gene: TRBJ1-1; V gene: TRBV27
CDR3 protein: CASRSRHWEDEKLFF; J gene: TRBJ1-4; V gene: TRBV4-1
CDR3 protein: CASSLTIRDSASDEQFF; J gene: TRBJ2-1; V gene: TRBV5-6
CDR3 protein: CASSPTGGTYNEQFF; J gene: TRBJ2-1; V gene: TRBV18
CDR3 protein: CASSVGAGVDDLKQYF; J gene: TRBJ2-7; V gene: TRBV9
CDR3 protein: CSALGQGGTGELFF; J gene: TRBJ2-2; V gene: TRBV20-1
CDR3 protein: CASFGSTGELFF; J gene: TRBJ2-2; V gene: TRBV3-1
CDR3 protein: CASSTGTGAKETQYF; J gene: TRBJ2-5; V gene: TRBV7-2
CDR3 protein: CSAGTGTNTEAFF; J gene: TRBJ1-1; V gene: TRBV20-1
CDR3 protein: CASSLARGTGDNEQFF; J gene: TRBJ2-1; V gene: TRBV5-1
CDR3 protein: CASSLAAYPRGFNSPLHF; J gene: TRBJ1-6; V gene: TRBV5-1
CDR3 protein: CASTGTWGLDEQYF; J gene: TRBJ2-7; V gene: TRBV5-1
CDR3 protein: CASSSRTGARLGSPLHF; J gene: TRBJ1-6; V gene: TRBV27
CDR3 protein: CASSLATMAGPAYEQYF; J gene: TRBJ2-7; V gene: TRBV5-1
CDR3 protein: CASSLSGSGLSSYNSPLHF; J gene: TRBJ1-6; V gene: TRBV5-5
CDR3 protein: CSVEGLGGRGELFF; J gene: TRBJ2-2; V gene: TRBV29-1
CDR3 protein: CASSEYLPPLQFF; J gene: TRBJ2-1; V gene: TRBV25-1
CDR3 protein: CASSLEWGGRVYEQYF; J gene: TRBJ2-7; V gene: TRBV5-5
CDR3 protein: CASSQEERGGPTTQYF; J gene: TRBJ2-5; V gene: TRBV4-1
CDR3 protein: CASSPAGTSGRNTGELFF; J gene: TRBJ2-2; V gene: TRBV5-1
CDR3 protein: CSASASVRTSDLQYF; J gene: TRBJ2-4; V gene: TRBV20-1
CDR3 protein: CASSVVGGRYGDEQFF; J gene: TRBJ2-1; V gene: TRBV9
CDR3 protein: CASSVTTGGDGTGYTYEQYF; J gene: TRBJ2-7; V gene: TRBV9
CDR3 protein: CASSDPGWQGNEQYF; J gene: TRBJ2-7; V gene: TRBV10-1
CDR3 protein: CASSQLRDDNEQFF; J gene: TRBJ2-1; V gene: TRBV11-2
CDR3 protein: CSATDRGNVEAFF; J gene: TRBJ1-1; V gene: TRBV20-1
CDR3 protein: CASTPLGGFYNEQFF; J gene: TRBJ2-1; V gene: TRBV7-8
CDR3 protein: CASSENRAMNTEAFF; J gene: TRBJ1-1; V gene: TRBV6-6
CDR3 protein: CASSPPGADTQYF; J gene: TRBJ2-3; V gene: TRBV3-1
CDR3 protein: CASTPSPGGQETQYF; J gene: TRBJ2-5; V gene: TRBV12-3/TRBV12-4
CDR3 protein: CATSRGPSGGANEQFF; J gene: TRBJ2-1; V gene: TRBV15
CDR3 protein: CSAPPGTSSYNEQFF; J gene: TRBJ2-1; V gene: TRBV20-1
CDR3 protein: CASSRTGGGYGYTF; J gene: TRBJ1-2; V gene: TRBV7-2
CDR3 protein: CSARLAFGTDTQYF; J gene: TRBJ2-3; V gene: TRBV20-1
CDR3 protein: CASSFRQGETQNF; J gene: TRBJ1-5; V gene: TRBV5-5